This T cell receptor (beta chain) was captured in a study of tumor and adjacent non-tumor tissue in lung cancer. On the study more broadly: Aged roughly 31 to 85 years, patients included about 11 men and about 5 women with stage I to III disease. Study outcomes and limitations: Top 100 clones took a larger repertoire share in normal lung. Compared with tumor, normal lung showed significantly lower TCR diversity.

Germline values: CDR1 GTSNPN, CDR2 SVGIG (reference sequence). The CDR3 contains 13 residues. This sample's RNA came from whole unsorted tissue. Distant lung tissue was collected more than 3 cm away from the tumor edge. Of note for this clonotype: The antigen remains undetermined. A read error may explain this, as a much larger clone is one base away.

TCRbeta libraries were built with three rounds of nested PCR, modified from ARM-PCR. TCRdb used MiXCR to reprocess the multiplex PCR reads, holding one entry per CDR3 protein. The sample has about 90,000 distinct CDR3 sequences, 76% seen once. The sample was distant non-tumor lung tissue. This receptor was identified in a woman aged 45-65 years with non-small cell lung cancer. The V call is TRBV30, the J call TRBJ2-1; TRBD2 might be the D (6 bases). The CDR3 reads CAWGGMAYNEQSF. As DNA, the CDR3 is TGTGCCTGGGGCGGGATGGCCTACAATGAGCAGTCCTTC.